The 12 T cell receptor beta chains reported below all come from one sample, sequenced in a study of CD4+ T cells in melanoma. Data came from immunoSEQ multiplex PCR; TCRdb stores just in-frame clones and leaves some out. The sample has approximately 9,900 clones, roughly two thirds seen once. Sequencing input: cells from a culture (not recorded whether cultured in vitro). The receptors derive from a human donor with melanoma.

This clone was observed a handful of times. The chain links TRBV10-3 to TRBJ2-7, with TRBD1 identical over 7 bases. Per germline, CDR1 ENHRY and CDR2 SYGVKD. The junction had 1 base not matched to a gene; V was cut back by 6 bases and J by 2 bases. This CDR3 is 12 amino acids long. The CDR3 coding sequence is TGTGCCATCAGCCAGGGGGCCTACGAGCAGTACTTC. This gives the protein CAISQGAYEQYF.

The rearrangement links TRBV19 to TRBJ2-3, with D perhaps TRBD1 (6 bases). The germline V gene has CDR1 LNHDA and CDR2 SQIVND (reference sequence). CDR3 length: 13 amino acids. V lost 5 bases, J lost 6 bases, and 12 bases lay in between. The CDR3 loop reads CASSYRVGDTQYF. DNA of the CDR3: TGTGCCAGTAGTTACAGGGTCGGGGATACGCAGTATTTT.

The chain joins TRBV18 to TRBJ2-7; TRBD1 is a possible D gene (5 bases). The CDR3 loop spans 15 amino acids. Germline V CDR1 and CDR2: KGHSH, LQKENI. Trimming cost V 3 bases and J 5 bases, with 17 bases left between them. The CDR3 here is CASSPGPMVVHEQYF. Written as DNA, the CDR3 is TGTGCCAGCTCACCGGGGCCCATGGTAGTCCACGAGCAGTACTTC.

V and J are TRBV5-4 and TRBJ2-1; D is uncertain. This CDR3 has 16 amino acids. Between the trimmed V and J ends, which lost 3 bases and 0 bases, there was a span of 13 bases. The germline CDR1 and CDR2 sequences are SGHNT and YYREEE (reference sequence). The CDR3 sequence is CASSSPGWSSYNEQFF. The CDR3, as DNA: TGTGCCAGCAGCTCACCCGGGTGGAGCTCCTACAATGAGCAGTTCTTC. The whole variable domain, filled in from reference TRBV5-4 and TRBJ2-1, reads ETGVTQSPTHLIKTRGQQVTLRCSSQSGHNTVSWYQQALGQGPQFIFQYYREEENGRGNFPPRFSGLQFPNYSSELNVNALELDDSALYLCASSSPGWSSYNEQFFGPGTRLTVL.

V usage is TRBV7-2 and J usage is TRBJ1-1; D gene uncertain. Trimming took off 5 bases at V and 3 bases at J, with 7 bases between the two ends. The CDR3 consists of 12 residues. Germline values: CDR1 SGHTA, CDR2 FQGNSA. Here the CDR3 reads CASSDTYTEAFF. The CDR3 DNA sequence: TGTGCCAGCAGCGATACGTACACTGAAGCTTTCTTT.

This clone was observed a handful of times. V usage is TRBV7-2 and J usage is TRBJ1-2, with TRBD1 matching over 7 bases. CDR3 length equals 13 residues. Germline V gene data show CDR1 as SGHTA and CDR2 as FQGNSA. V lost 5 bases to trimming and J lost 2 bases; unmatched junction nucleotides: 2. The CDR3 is CASSPQGNYGYTF. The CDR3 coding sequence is TGTGCCAGCAGCCCACAGGGGAACTATGGCTACACCTTC.

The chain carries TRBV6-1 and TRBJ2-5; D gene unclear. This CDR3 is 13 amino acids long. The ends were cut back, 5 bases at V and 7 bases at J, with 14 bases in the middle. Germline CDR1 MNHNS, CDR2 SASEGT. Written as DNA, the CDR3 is TGTGCCAGCAGTCCCCGGACCCCGGGGACCCAGTACTTC. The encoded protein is CASSPRTPGTQYF.

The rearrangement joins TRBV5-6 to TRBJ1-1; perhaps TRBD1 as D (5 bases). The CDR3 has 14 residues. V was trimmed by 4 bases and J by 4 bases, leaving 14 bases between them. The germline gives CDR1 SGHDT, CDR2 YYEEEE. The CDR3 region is CASSKSGFATEAFF. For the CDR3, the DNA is TGTGCCAGCAGCAAATCAGGGTTTGCCACTGAAGCTTTCTTT.

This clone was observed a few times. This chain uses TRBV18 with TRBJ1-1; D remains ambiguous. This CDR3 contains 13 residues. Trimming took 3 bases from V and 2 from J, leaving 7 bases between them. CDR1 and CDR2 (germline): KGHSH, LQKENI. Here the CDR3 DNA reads TGTGCCAGCTCACCGACGTCTAACACTGAAGCTTTCTTT. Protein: CASSPTSNTEAFF.

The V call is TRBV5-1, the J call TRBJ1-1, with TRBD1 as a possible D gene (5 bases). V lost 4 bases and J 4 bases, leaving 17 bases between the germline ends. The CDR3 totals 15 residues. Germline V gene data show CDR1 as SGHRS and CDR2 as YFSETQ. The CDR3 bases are TGCGCCAGCAGCCCCCAGGCAGGGATAGGCACTGAAGCTTTCTTT. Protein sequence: CASSPQAGIGTEAFF.

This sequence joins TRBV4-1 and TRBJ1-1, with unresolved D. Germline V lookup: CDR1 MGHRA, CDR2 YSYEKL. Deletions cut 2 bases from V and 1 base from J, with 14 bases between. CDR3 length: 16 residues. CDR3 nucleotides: TGCGCCAGCAGCCAACCTGTACTACAGAGGAACACTGAAGCTTTCTTT. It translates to CASSQPVLQRNTEAFF.

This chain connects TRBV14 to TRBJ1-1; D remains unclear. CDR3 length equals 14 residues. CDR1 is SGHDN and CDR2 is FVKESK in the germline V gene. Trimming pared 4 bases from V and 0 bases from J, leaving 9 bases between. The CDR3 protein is CASSLAGMNTEAFF. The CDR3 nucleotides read TGTGCCAGCAGCCTGGCAGGTATGAACACTGAAGCTTTCTTT.